A selection of T cell receptor beta chains follows, all from one sample in a study of T cells in localized non-small cell lung cancer. Repertoires were generated with immunoSEQ multiplex PCR, while TCRdb's copy carries only in-frame clones and drops some. The sample shows 130,000 or so clones, 89% of them seen only once. This specimen was peripheral blood, taken before any cancer treatment. Receptors were obtained from a female donor at least 60 years old with stage I lung adenocarcinoma. CDR3s leave out the opening cysteine and the closing phenylalanine or tryptophan.

>TRBV18
ASSPEAISGNTIY
>TRBV19
ASSPNTSGRYEQY
>TRBV5-6
ASSLGREAF
>TRBV9
ASSASQTDTQY
>TRBV7-9
ASSLDYSGYEQY
>TRBV19
ASSISRLGAAFYEQY
>TRBV11-2
ASSSGSSYEQY
>TRBV7-3
ASSLRGQAVQY
>TRBV27
ASSLSPTQQTQY
>TRBV7-8
ASSLLGHSLYEQY
>TRBV6-1
ASSERTNQPQH
>TRBV18
ASSPTPQGGNQPQH
>TRBV5-1
ASSTKHNEQF
>TRBV7-3
ASSYRLADSTDTQY
>TRBV29-1
SVAGTSGRPTDTQY
>TRBV9
ASSVDPSSYNEQF